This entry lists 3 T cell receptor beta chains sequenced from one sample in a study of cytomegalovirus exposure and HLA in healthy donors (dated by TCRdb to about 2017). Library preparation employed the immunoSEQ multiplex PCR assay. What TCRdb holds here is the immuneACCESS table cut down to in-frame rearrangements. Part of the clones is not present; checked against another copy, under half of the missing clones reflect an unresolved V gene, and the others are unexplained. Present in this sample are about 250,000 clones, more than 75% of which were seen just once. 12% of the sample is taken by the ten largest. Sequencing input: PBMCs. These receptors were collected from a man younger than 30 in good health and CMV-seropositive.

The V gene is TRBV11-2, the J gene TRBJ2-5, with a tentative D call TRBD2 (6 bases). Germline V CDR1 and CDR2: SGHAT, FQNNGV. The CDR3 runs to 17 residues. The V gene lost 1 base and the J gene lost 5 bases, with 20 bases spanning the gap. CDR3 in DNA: TGTGCCAGCAGCTTAGCCGTGGGAGGCTACGTAGGGGAGACCCAGTACTTC. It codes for CASSLAVGGYVGETQYF. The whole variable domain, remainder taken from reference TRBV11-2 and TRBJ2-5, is EAGVAQSPRYKIIEKRQSVAFWCNPISGHATLYWYQQILGQGPKLLIQFQNNGVVDDSQLPKDRFSAERLKGVDSTLKIQPAKLEDSAVYLCASSLAVGGYVGETQYFGPGTRLLVL.

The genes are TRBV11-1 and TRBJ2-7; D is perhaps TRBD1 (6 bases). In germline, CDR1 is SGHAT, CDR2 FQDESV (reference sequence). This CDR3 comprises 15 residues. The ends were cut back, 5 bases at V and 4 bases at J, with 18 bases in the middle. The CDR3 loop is CASSPGQFAYYEQYF. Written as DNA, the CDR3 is TGTGCCAGCAGCCCCGGACAGTTCGCATATTACGAGCAGTACTTC.

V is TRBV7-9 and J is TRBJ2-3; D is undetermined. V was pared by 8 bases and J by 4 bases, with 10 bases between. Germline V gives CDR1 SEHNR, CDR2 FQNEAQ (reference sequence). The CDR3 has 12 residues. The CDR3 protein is CASSSPADTQYF. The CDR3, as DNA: TGTGCCAGCTCAAGCCCGGCAGATACGCAGTATTTT.